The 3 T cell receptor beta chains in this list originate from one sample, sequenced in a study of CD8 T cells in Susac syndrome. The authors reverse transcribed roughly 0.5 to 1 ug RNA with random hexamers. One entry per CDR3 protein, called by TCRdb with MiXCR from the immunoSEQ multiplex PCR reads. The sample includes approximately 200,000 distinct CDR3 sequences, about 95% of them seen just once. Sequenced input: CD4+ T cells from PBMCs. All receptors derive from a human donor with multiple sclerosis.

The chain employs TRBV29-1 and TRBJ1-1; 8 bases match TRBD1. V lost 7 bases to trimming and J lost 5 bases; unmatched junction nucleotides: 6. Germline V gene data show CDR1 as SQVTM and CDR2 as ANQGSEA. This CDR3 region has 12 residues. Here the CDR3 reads CSGNDRGTEAFF. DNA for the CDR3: TGCAGCGGCAACGACAGGGGAACTGAAGCTTTCTTT. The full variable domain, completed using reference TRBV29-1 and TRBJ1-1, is SAVISQKPSRDICQRGTSLTIQCQVDSQVTMMFWYRQQPGQSLTLIATANQGSEATYESGFVIDKFPISRPNLTFSTLTVSNMSPEDSSIYLCSGNDRGTEAFFGQGTRLTVV.

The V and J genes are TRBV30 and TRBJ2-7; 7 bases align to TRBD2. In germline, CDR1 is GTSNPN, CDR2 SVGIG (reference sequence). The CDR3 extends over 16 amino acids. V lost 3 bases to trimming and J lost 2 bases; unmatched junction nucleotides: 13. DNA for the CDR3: TGTGCCTGGAGGGTACTTGTTCCGGGACTACCCTACGAGCAGTACTTC. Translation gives CAWRVLVPGLPYEQYF.

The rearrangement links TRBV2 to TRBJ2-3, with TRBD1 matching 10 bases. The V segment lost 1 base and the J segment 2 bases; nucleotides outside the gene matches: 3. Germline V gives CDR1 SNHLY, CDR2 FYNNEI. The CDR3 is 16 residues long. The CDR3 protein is CASSEGQGALTDTQYF. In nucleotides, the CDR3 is TGTGCCAGCAGTGAAGGACAGGGGGCACTCACAGATACGCAGTATTTT.